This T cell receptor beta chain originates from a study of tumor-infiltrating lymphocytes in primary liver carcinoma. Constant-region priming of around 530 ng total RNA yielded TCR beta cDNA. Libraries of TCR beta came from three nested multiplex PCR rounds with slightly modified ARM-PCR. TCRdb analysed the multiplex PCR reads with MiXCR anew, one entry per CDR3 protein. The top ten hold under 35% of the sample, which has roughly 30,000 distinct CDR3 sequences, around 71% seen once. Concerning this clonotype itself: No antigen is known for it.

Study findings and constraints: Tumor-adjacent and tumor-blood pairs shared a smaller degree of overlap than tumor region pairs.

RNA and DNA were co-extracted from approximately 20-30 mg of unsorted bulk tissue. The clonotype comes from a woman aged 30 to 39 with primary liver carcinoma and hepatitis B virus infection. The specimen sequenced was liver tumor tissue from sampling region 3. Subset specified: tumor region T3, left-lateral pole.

The CDR3: CSVGMTGGPNTEAFF. The CDR3 DNA reads TGCAGCGTGGGGATGACAGGGGGCCCTAACACTGAAGCTTTCTTT. This chain uses TRBV29-1 with TRBJ1-1, with 10 bases matching TRBD1. CDR3 size: 15 residues. Germline CDR1 reads SQVTM; CDR2 reads ANQGSEA. V shed 6 bases and J 2 bases; nucleotides not matched to a gene: 9.